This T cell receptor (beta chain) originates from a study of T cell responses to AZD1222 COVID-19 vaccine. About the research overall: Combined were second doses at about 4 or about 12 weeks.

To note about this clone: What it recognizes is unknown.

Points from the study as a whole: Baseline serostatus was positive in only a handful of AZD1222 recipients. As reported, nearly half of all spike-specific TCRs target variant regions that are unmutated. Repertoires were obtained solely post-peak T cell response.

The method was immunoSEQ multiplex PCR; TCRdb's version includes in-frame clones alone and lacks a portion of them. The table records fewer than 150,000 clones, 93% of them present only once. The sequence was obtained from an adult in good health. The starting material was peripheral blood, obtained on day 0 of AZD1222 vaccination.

CDR3 residues: CASSSGPTYNEQFF. CDR3 nucleotide sequence: TGTGCCAGCAGCTCAGGGCCTACCTACAATGAGCAGTTCTTC. This chain joins TRBV28 and TRBJ2-1, with D perhaps TRBD1 (5 bases). Germline CDR1 and CDR2: MDHEN and SYDVKM. This CDR3 is built from 14 residues. V lost 6 bases and J 2 bases, leaving 11 bases between the germline ends.